A selection of T cell receptor beta chains follows, all from one sample in a study of blood T cells in healthy people across ages. TCRdb reprocessed the 5' RACE reads via MiXCR and lists one record per CDR3 protein. Of about 500,000 distinct CDR3 sequences in the sample, less than 25% were seen once. The sample was also reused in another study, on T cells of mothers and their children.

Input material: blood. The source of these receptors is a boy aged 10-17 years in good health. Each CDR3 is given with its conserved first and last residue. Fields, in order: J gene, D gene, clone size, V gene, CDR3 protein, CDR3 DNA. A D gene is named only where the DNA matches it firmly. The listing skips clone size in some rows; elsewhere it reads once, few, many or a size class.

TRBJ2-2	.	.	TRBV28	CASIEGRTGELFF	TGTGCCAGCATCGAGGGAAGGACCGGGGAGCTGTTTTTT
TRBJ2-7	TRBD2	few	TRBV7-2	CASSLAGSGTNYEQYF	TGTGCCAGCAGCTTAGCCGGTAGCGGGACGAACTACGAGCAGTACTTC
TRBJ2-7	.	once	TRBV20-1	CSASLDRPYEQYF	TGCAGTGCTAGTTTGGACAGACCATACGAGCAGTACTTC
TRBJ2-1	TRBD2	.	TRBV4-2	CASSHSAGGYNEQFF	TGTGCCAGCAGCCATTCAGCGGGAGGGTACAATGAGCAGTTCTTC
TRBJ2-7	.	.	TRBV4-3	CASSQDLIRRGYEQYF	TGCGCCAGCAGCCAAGATTTGATAAGGAGAGGGTACGAGCAGTACTTC
TRBJ1-1	.	.	TRBV7-9	CASSLGMFEAFF	TGTGCCAGCAGCTTAGGGATGTTTGAAGCTTTCTTT
TRBJ2-7	.	many	TRBV4-1	CASSQGGGYEQYF	TGCGCCAGCAGCCAAGGGGGCGGGTACGAGCAGTACTTC
TRBJ1-4	.	.	TRBV20-1	CSAREGTNEKLFF	TGCAGTGCTAGAGAAGGAACTAATGAAAAACTGTTTTTT
TRBJ1-4	.	.	TRBV18	CASSQGRGLSEKLFF	TGTGCCAGCTCCCAGGGACGGGGGCTGAGTGAAAAACTGTTTTTT
TRBJ1-1	.	.	TRBV15	CATSSGVPDTEAFF	TGTGCCACCAGCAGTGGGGTTCCGGACACTGAAGCTTTCTTT
TRBJ2-1	.	few	TRBV27	CASSLVGAGVPEQFF	TGTGCCAGCAGTCTCGTGGGGGCGGGAGTACCTGAGCAGTTCTTC
TRBJ2-3	TRBD2	.	TRBV20-1	CSAQTSGNTDTQYF	TGCAGTGCCCAGACTAGCGGGAACACAGATACGCAGTATTTT
TRBJ2-5	.	few	TRBV28	CASYAGGETQYF	TGTGCCAGCTATGCAGGGGGGGAGACCCAGTACTTC
TRBJ2-4	.	many	TRBV20-1	CSARDSKRHSAKNIQYF	TGCAGTGCTAGAGATTCGAAACGACATTCGGCCAAAAACATTCAGTACTTC
TRBJ2-5	.	few	TRBV28	CASISTFGVIQETQYF	TGTGCCAGCATTTCAACCTTTGGGGTGATCCAAGAGACCCAGTACTTC
TRBJ2-5	.	many	TRBV5-6	CASSFDLETQYF	TGTGCCAGCAGCTTCGACTTAGAGACCCAGTACTTC
TRBJ1-1	TRBD1	few	TRBV27	CASSLSGTANTEAFF	TGTGCCAGCAGTTTAAGTGGGACAGCGAACACTGAAGCTTTCTTT
TRBJ2-1	TRBD2	.	TRBV4-2	CASSHLGTSGKNNEQFF	TGTGCCAGCAGCCACCTCGGGACTAGCGGGAAGAACAATGAGCAGTTCTTC
TRBJ2-5	.	.	TRBV5-1	CASSLVGDFRETQYF	TGCGCCAGCAGCTTGGTCGGGGATTTTCGGGAGACCCAGTACTTC
TRBJ2-5	.	once	TRBV19	CASSISAVQEAQYF	TGTGCCAGTAGTATTTCAGCGGTACAAGAGGCCCAGTACTTC
TRBJ1-4	.	.	TRBV6-5	CASSYVGLGRFEANEKLFF	TGTGCCAGCAGTTACGTCGGGTTGGGGCGCTTTGAGGCTAATGAAAAACTGTTTTTT